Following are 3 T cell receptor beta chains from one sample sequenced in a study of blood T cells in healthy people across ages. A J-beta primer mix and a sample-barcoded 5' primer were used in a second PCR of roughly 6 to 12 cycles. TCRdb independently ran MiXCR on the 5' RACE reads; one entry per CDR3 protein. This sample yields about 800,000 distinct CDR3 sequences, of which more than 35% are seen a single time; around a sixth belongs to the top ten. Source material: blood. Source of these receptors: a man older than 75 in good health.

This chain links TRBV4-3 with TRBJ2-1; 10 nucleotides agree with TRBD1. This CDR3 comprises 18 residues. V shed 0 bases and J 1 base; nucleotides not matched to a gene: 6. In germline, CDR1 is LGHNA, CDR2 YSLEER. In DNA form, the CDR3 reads TGCGCCAGCAGCCAAGATCCCCGGACAGGGGGATCCTACAATGAGCAGTTCTTC. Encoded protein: CASSQDPRTGGSYNEQFF.

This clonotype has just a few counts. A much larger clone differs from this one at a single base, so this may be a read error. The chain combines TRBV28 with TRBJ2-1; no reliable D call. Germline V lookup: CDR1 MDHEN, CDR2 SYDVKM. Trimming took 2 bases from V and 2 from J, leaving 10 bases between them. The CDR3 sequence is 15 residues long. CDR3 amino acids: CASSLTAVTYNEQFF. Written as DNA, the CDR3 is TGTGCCAGCAGTTTAACGGCCGTCACCTACAATGAGCAGTTCTTC.

CDR3 nucleotide sequence: TGTGCCAGCAGTTACAGAGGGACAGGGGAAGGCTACACCTTC. Encoded protein: CASSYRGTGEGYTF. The genes are TRBV6-6 and TRBJ1-2; TRBD1 matches at 10 bases. Germline V gene lookup returns CDR1 MNHNY and CDR2 SVGAGI (reference sequence). V gave up 2 bases and J gave up 8 bases; unmatched junction bases: 5. This CDR3 has 14 residues.